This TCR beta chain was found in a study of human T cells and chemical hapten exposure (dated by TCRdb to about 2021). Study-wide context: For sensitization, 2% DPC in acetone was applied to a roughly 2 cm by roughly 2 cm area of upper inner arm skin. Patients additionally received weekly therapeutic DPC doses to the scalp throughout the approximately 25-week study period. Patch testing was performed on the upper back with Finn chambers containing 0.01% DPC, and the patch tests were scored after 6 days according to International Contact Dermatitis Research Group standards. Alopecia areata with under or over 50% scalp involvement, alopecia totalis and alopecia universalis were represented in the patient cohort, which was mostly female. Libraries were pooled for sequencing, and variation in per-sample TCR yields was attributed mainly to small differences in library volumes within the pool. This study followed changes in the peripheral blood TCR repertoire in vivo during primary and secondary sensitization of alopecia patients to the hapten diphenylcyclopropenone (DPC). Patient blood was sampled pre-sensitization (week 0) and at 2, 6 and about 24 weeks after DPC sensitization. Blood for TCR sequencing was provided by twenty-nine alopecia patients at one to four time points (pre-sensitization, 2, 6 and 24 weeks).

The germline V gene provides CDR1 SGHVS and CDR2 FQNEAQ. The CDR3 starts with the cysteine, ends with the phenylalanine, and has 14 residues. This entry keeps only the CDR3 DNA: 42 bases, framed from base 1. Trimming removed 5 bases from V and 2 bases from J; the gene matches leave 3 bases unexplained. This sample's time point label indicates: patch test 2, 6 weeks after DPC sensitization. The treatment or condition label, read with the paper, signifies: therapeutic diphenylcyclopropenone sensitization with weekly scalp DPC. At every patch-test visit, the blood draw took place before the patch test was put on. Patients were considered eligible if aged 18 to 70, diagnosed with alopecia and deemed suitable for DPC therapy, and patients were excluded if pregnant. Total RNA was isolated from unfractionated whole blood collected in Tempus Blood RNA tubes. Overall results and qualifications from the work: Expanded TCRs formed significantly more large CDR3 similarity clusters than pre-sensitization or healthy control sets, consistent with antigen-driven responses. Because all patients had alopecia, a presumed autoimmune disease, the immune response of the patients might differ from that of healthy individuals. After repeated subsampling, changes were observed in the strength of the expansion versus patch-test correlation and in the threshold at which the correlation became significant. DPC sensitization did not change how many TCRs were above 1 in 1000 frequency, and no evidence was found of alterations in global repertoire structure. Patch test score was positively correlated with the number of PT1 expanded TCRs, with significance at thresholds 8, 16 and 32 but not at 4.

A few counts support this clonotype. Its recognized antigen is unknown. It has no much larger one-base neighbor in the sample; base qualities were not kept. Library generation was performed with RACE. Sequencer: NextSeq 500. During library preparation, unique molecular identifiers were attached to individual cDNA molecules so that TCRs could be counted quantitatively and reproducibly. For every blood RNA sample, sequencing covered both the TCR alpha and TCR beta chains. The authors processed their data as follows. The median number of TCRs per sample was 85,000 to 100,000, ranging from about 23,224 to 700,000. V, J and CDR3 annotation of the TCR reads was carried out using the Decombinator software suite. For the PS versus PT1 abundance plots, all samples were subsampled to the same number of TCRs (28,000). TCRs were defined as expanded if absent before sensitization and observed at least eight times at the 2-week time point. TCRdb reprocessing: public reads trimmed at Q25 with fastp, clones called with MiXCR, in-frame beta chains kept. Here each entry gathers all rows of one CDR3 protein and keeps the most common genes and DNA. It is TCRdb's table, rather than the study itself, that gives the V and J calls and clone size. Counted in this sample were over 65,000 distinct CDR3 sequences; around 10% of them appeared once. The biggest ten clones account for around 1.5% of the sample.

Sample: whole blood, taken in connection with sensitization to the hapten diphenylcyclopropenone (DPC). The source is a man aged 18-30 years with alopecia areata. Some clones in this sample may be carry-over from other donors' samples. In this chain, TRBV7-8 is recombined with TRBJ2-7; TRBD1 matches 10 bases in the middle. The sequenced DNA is TGTGCCAGCAGCCATGGGACAGGGGCCTACGAGCAGTACTTC. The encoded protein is CASSHGTGAYEQYF.